Many counts were recorded for the clone carrying this TCR beta chain. Its antigen is unknown. The junction differs from germline at one of its ends, possibly a read error. This CDR3 region has 12 residues. From germline, CDR1 is DFQATT and CDR2 SNEGSKA (reference sequence). Diagnoses rested on clinical symptoms, serum thyroxine and TRAb, thyroid ultrasound and orbital computed tomography. Amplified TCR beta CDR3 regions came from RNA transcripts. RT-PCR in the first round (using the HTBI primer set) targeted the TCR CDR3. TCRdb analysed the multiplex PCR reads with MiXCR anew, one entry per CDR3 protein. The table shows over 250,000 distinct CDR3 sequences, with less than 30% occurring only once. This record belongs to a study of T cells in Graves' hyperthyroidism and ophthalmopathy. Study results and caveats: A model built on 13 V-J features separated ophthalmopathy from stable hyperthyroidism.

The sample taken for sequencing was blood. The origin of this receptor is a man aged 35 to 55 with Graves' hyperthyroidism that later progressed to Graves' ophthalmopathy. The chain employs TRBV20-1 and TRBJ1-1; D may be TRBD1 (5 bases). The CDR3 region has the DNA TGCAGTGCTGGGGGTGGGAGGACTGAAGCTCTCTTT. This translates into CSAGGGRTEALF.